Listed here is a single T cell receptor beta chain. These data come from a study of blood T cell repertoires in COVID-19. The J segment lost 0 bases and the V segment lost 3 bases, leaving 11 bases of the junction unmatched. The germline V gene has CDR1 SEHNR and CDR2 FQNEAQ (reference sequence). There are 19 residues in the CDR3. In the source study's methods: From reference gene primer amplification, estimates of nucleated cell counts were derived. Generated by immunoSEQ multiplex PCR, the TCRdb table keeps only in-frame clones and is missing some. That table supplies the V and J calls and clone size; D and trimming were determined from the DNA. Of roughly 200,000 clones in the sample, around 85% are singletons; the top ten hold 15% to 20%.

What was sequenced was peripheral blood. The clonotype was recovered from a person in their 70s with COVID-19, enrolled during active disease. The rearrangement links TRBV7-9 to TRBJ2-6, with 7 positions matching TRBD2. The chain's CDR3 is CASSFFGRGFTSGANVLTF. The CDR3 nucleotides read TGTGCCAGCAGCTTTTTTGGGCGGGGGTTTACCTCTGGGGCCAACGTCCTGACTTTC.